This T cell receptor (beta chain) emerged from a study of blood T cell repertoires in COVID-19. Overall study: There were acute and convalescent COVID-19 samples, and they came from the United States, Italy and Spain.

V was shortened by 1 base and J by 5 bases, with 6 bases between the two germline ends. In germline, CDR1 is SEHNR, CDR2 FQNEAQ (reference sequence). This CDR3 is built from 13 residues. Study processing details: Amplification of reference gene primers was used by the study to estimate nucleated cell counts. Clones were read by immunoSEQ multiplex PCR, and TCRdb kept only the in-frame ones, dropping some. V, J and clone size are those of that table, while D and trimming were read from the DNA. The sample has approximately 40,000 clones, about 88% seen once. This clone appeared once. The chain joins TRBV7-9 to TRBJ2-1; D is unresolved. This sequence originates from a human donor in a cohort sampled during active COVID-19. Sequenced input: peripheral blood. As DNA, the CDR3 is TGTGCCAGCAGCTTAGGGGCAGACAATGAGCAGTTCTTC. Encoded protein: CASSLGADNEQFF.